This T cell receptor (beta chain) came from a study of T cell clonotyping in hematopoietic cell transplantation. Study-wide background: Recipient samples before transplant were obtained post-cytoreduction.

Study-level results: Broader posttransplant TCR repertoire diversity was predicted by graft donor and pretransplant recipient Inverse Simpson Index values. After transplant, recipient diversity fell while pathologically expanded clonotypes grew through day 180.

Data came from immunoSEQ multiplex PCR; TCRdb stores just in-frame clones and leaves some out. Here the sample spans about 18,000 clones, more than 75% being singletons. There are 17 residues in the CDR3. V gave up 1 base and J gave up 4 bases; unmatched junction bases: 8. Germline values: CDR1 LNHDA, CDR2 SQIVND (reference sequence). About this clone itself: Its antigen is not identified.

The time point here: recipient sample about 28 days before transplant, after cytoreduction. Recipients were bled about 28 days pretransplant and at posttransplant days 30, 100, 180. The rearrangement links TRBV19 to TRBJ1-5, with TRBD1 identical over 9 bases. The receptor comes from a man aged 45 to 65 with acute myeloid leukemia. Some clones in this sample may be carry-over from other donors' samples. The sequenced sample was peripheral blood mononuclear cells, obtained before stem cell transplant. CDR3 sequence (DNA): TGTGCCAGTAGTATAGGACAGGGGGGCCCGGCGAATCAGCCCCAGCATTTT. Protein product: CASSIGQGGPANQPQHF.